Below are 27 T cell receptor beta chains sequenced from a single sample in a study of shared clonotypes between healthy human individuals. Repertoires were generated with immunoSEQ multiplex PCR, while TCRdb's copy carries only in-frame clones and drops some. The sample holds a few million clones, 90% to 95% seen once. The sample was naive CD4+ T cells sorted from blood. Subset: CD45RA+ positively selected. The receptors stem from a man aged 18 to 30 in good health.

The chain uses TRBV25-1 and TRBJ2-1, with 11 bases aligning to TRBD2. The V gene's germline CDR1 is MGHDK and CDR2 SYGVNS. The CDR3 covers 16 residues. The trim removed 4 bases at V and 6 bases at J, leaving 8 bases unmatched. The CDR3 loop reads CASSGFSGGVSNEQFF. CDR3 DNA: TGTGCCAGCAGTGGGTTTAGCGGGGGGGTCTCCAATGAGCAGTTCTTC. The full variable domain, in which reference TRBV25-1 and TRBJ2-1 provide the parts outside the CDR3, is EADIYQTPRYLVIGTGKKITLECSQTMGHDKMYWYQQDPGMELHLIHYSYGVNSTEKGDLSSESTVSRIRTEHFPLTLESARPSHTSQYLCASSGFSGGVSNEQFFGPGTRLTVL.

CDR3 DNA sequence: TGTGCCAGCAGTCGGGGCCGTGTTACGCAGTATTTT. It translates to CASSRGRVTQYF. V usage is TRBV7-2 and J usage is TRBJ2-3; D assignment may be TRBD1 or TRBD2 (5 bases each). This CDR3 spans 12 amino acids. Looked up from germline, CDR1 is SGHTA and CDR2 is FQGNSA. V shed 6 bases and J shed 8 bases, with 12 bases lying between them.

The V gene is TRBV18, the J gene TRBJ2-1; 11 bases align to TRBD2. The germline gives CDR1 KGHSH, CDR2 LQKENI. V lost 6 bases and J lost 8; bases outside the gene matches: 9. The CDR3 spans 15 residues. CDR3: CASSAGLADWDEQFF. The CDR3 DNA follows: TGTGCCAGCTCGGCGGGACTAGCGGACTGGGATGAGCAGTTCTTC. The variable domain in full, completed from reference TRBV18 and TRBJ2-1, reads NAGVMQNPRHLVRRRGQEARLRCSPMKGHSHVYWYRQLPEEGLKFMVYLQKENIIDESGMPKERFSAEFPKEGPSILRIQQVVRGDSAAYFCASSAGLADWDEQFFGPGTRLTVL.

The gene calls are TRBV10-3 and TRBJ2-7; maybe TRBD1 (5 bases). Trimming shortened V by 6 bases and J by 5 bases, and 14 bases separated the two germline ends. CDR1 and CDR2 (germline): ENHRY, SYGVKD. The CDR3 totals 13 residues. CDR3 nucleotide sequence: TGTGCCATCAGGGCCAGGGAATTCAACGAGCAGTACTTC. Its protein product is CAIRAREFNEQYF.

The J gene is TRBJ2-5, the V gene TRBV19; the D is unclear. Germline V CDR1 and CDR2: LNHDA, SQIVND (reference sequence). V was shortened by 3 bases and J by 5 bases, with 10 bases between the two germline ends. The CDR3 loop spans 13 amino acids. The CDR3 DNA reads TGTGCCAGTAGTATCTGGGTGCGGGAGACCCAGTACTTC. Translation: CASSIWVRETQYF.

This clone was picked up one time. This chain connects TRBV19 to TRBJ2-7; D unresolved. Germline V gene sequence: CDR1 LNHDA, CDR2 SQIVND (reference sequence). Trimming removed 7 bases from V and 0 bases from J, with 10 bases in between. The CDR3 contains 13 residues. In DNA, the CDR3 is TGTGCCAGTACCGTGGGGAACTCCTACGAGCAGTACTTC. Translation: CASTVGNSYEQYF.

The gene calls are TRBV5-1 and TRBJ1-4, with D hard to call. The V and J ends lost 0 bases and 3 bases respectively, with 6 bases between them. In germline, CDR1 is SGHRS, CDR2 YFSETQ. The CDR3 runs to 14 residues. The CDR3 loop is CASSLAWANEKLFF. DNA of the CDR3: TGCGCCAGCAGCTTGGCTTGGGCTAATGAAAAACTGTTTTTT.

This clone occurred once. The V and J genes are TRBV5-1 and TRBJ1-1; no reliable D call. V shed 0 bases and J shed 3 bases, with 15 bases lying between them. This CDR3 contains 16 residues. Germline CDR1 reads SGHRS; CDR2 reads YFSETQ. The CDR3 sequence is CASSLGFTGVHTEAFF. Here the CDR3 DNA reads TGCGCCAGCAGCTTGGGATTCACCGGGGTCCACACTGAAGCTTTCTTT. The full variable domain, rest sourced from reference TRBV5-1 and TRBJ1-1, is KAGVTQTPRYLIKTRGQQVTLSCSPISGHRSVSWYQQTPGQGLQFLFEYFSETQRNKGNFPGRFSGRQFSNSRSEMNVSTLELGDSALYLCASSLGFTGVHTEAFFGQGTRLTVV.

Turning to this clone: Other DNA sequences in the sample encode the same CDR3. The chain couples TRBV6-1 to TRBJ1-2; D is undetermined. Germline CDR1 is MNHNS and CDR2 is SASEGT. Trimming shortened V by 3 bases and J by 2 bases, and 7 bases separated the two germline ends. This CDR3 comprises 13 residues. Here the CDR3 reads CASSEGVNYGYTF. Written as DNA, the CDR3 is TGTGCCAGCAGTGAGGGAGTGAACTATGGCTACACCTTC.

This clone has a handful of counts. The V call is TRBV7-9, the J call TRBJ1-1; no reliable D call. Trimming took off 1 base at V and 1 base at J, with 10 bases between the two ends. Looked up from germline, CDR1 is SEHNR and CDR2 is FQNEAQ (reference sequence). The CDR3 is 15 residues long. CDR3 in amino acids: CASSLVGLTNTEAFF. In nucleotides, the CDR3 is TGTGCCAGCAGCTTAGTTGGGCTTACGAACACTGAAGCTTTCTTT.

This clone showed up just once. V gene TRBV5-1 combines with J gene TRBJ2-1; D might be TRBD2 (5 bases). Germline values: CDR1 SGHRS, CDR2 YFSETQ. The germline V and J ends were trimmed by 1 base and 6 bases, with 11 bases remaining between them. The CDR3 length is 14 residues. The CDR3 DNA reads TGCGCCAGCAGCTTGTCGCGGGCCATCAATGAGCAGTTCTTC. Its translation is CASSLSRAINEQFF.

The chain recombines TRBV11-2 with TRBJ2-7; no firm D call. V lost 6 bases, J lost 2 bases, and 20 bases lay in between. This CDR3 comprises 16 residues. Germline V lookup: CDR1 SGHAT, CDR2 FQNNGV. CDR3 in amino acids: CASSFDQRPRTYEQYF. The CDR3 DNA follows: TGTGCCAGCAGTTTCGACCAGAGGCCGAGGACCTACGAGCAGTACTTC.

The rearrangement joins TRBV7-9 to TRBJ2-7, with no clear D. Germline loops: CDR1 SEHNR, CDR2 FQNEAQ (reference sequence). Deletions cut 3 bases from V and 7 bases from J, with 13 bases between. The length of the CDR3 is 13 residues. CDR3 in amino acids: CASSFKVPEEQYF. CDR3 coding DNA: TGTGCCAGCAGCTTCAAGGTCCCCGAGGAGCAGTACTTC.

The gene calls are TRBV15 and TRBJ2-7, with TRBD1 as a possible D gene (6 bases). CDR3 length: 13 residues. Germline V gives CDR1 LNHNV, CDR2 YYDKDF (reference sequence). Trimming left V 5 bases short and J 6 bases short, with 14 bases between. DNA for the CDR3: TGTGCCACCAGCCTCAGGGGTCCGTCCGAGCAGTACTTC. It translates to CATSLRGPSEQYF. The full variable domain, in which reference TRBV15 and TRBJ2-7 provide the parts outside the CDR3, is DAMVIQNPRYQVTQFGKPVTLSCSQTLNHNVMYWYQQKSSQAPKLLFHYYDKDFNNEADTPDNFQSRRPNTSFCFLDIRSPGLGDTAMYLCATSLRGPSEQYFGPGTRLTVT.

The rearrangement links TRBV7-6 to TRBJ1-2, with D possibly TRBD1 on 6 matching bases. The germline V gene has CDR1 SGHVS and CDR2 FNYEAQ. CDR3 size: 12 residues. Trimming shortened V by 5 bases and J by 7 bases, and 11 bases separated the two germline ends. The CDR3 DNA follows: TGTGCCAGCAGCCACGGGACATCTGGCTACACCTTC. Translated: CASSHGTSGYTF.

DNA of the CDR3: TGTGCCAGCAGGAGCGGGGCGGGAGATACGCAGTATTTT. It specifies CASRSGAGDTQYF. V gene TRBV7-9 combines with J gene TRBJ2-3; 7 bases fit TRBD2. CDR1 is SEHNR, CDR2 FQNEAQ, per germline (reference sequence). V dropped 6 bases and J dropped 5; count of bases not matched to a gene: 5. The CDR3 loop spans 13 amino acids.

As regards this clone: Other DNA sequences of this sample code for an identical CDR3. V and J are TRBV4-2 and TRBJ2-1; 9 bases map to TRBD2. The ends lost 0 bases at V and 2 bases at J; junction bases unmatched: 2. Germline V gives CDR1 LGHNA, CDR2 YNFKEQ. CDR3 size: 16 residues. CDR3 DNA: TGTGCCAGCAGCCAAGATTTAGCGGGGGCCTACAATGAGCAGTTCTTC. Its translation: CASSQDLAGAYNEQFF.

This clone showed up just a few times. This chain links TRBV27 with TRBJ1-1, with D perhaps TRBD1 (6 bases). Germline lookup yields CDR1 MNHEY and CDR2 SMNVEV (reference sequence). CDR3 length: 14 amino acids. Trimming cost V 5 bases and J 4 bases, with 14 bases left between them. The CDR3 coding sequence is TGTGCCAGCAGTGCGACAGGTGAAGGCACTGAAGCTTTCTTT. Translating it yields CASSATGEGTEAFF.

The CDR3 loop is CASSLASGGWTGELFF. The CDR3 DNA reads as TGTGCCAGCAGCTTAGCTAGCGGGGGGTGGACCGGGGAGCTGTTTTTT. The gene calls are TRBV7-2 and TRBJ2-2; 10 nucleotides agree with TRBD2. V lost 0 bases to trimming and J lost 5 bases; unmatched junction nucleotides: 3. The germline V gene has CDR1 SGHTA and CDR2 FQGNSA. This CDR3 is 16 amino acids long.

There are a few counts of this clone. Other DNA sequences of this sample code for an identical CDR3. The CDR3 sequence: CASSYGGSGYTF. The CDR3 coding sequence is TGTGCCAGCAGTTACGGAGGTTCTGGCTACACCTTC. The V call is TRBV6-5, the J call TRBJ1-2; no definite D call. The CDR3 has 12 residues. Germline assignment: CDR1 MNHEY and CDR2 SVGAGI. Trimming removed 2 bases at V and 7 bases at J, with 8 bases between.

The chain joins TRBV29-1 to TRBJ1-4; no clear D gene. This CDR3 contains 10 residues. V dropped 5 bases and J dropped 8 bases, with 6 bases sitting between them. CDR1 is SQVTM and CDR2 is ANQGSEA in the germline V gene. CDR3 loop: CSVFGEKLFF. In DNA, the CDR3 is TGCAGCGTTTTCGGGGAAAAACTGTTTTTT. The full variable domain, in which reference TRBV29-1 and TRBJ1-4 provide the parts outside the CDR3, is SAVISQKPSRDICQRGTSLTIQCQVDSQVTMMFWYRQQPGQSLTLIATANQGSEATYESGFVIDKFPISRPNLTFSTLTVSNMSPEDSSIYLCSVFGEKLFFGSGTQLSVL.

This chain joins TRBV10-2 and TRBJ2-7, with 9 bases matching TRBD2. CDR1 WSHSY and CDR2 SAAADI come from the germline V gene. V lost 3 bases to trimming and J lost 7 bases; unmatched junction nucleotides: 7. The CDR3 length is 14 residues. CDR3 loop: CASSDPAGGGEQYF. CDR3 bases: TGCGCCAGCAGTGACCCAGCGGGGGGAGGTGAGCAGTACTTC.

The DNA of the CDR3 is TGTGCCAGCAGCCAAGATCAGGCCCGCACAGGGACGGGAAACACCATATATTTT. It yields the protein CASSQDQARTGTGNTIYF. V is TRBV4-2 and J is TRBJ1-3, with D perhaps matching TRBD1 (6 bases). The germline V and J ends were trimmed by 0 bases and 4 bases, with 19 bases remaining between them. The CDR3 length is 18 residues. The germline gives CDR1 LGHNA, CDR2 YNFKEQ.

The rearrangement joins TRBV5-1 to TRBJ2-3; D is unresolved. Per germline, CDR1 SGHRS and CDR2 YFSETQ. V was pared by 7 bases and J by 0 bases, with 12 bases between. There are 14 residues in the CDR3. CDR3 loop: CASRNYRSTDTQYF. In nucleotides, the CDR3 is TGCGCCAGCCGTAATTACCGGAGCACAGATACGCAGTATTTT.

The CDR3 bases are TGTGCCAGCAGCCCCGACAGGGAGATCATGAACACTGAAGCTTTCTTT. Translating gives CASSPDREIMNTEAFF. The chain is built from TRBV7-9 and TRBJ1-1; 7 bases agree with TRBD1. J lost 0 bases, V lost 5 bases, and 9 bases had no gene match. The V gene's germline CDR1 is SEHNR and CDR2 FQNEAQ (reference sequence). The CDR3 extends over 16 amino acids.

V usage is TRBV6-5 and J usage is TRBJ1-2, with D possibly matching TRBD1 (6 bases). CDR3 length: 16 residues. In germline, CDR1 is MNHEY, CDR2 SVGAGI. The V gene lost 0 bases and the J gene lost 6 bases, with 17 bases spanning the gap. The CDR3 DNA sequence: TGTGCCAGCAGTTACTCGAGGGGCAGGGGAGGACATGGCTACACCTTC. Translation gives CASSYSRGRGGHGYTF.

The chain carries TRBV5-4 and TRBJ2-1; D unclear. Trimming left V 2 bases short and J 4 bases short, with 16 bases between. Germline CDR1 SGHNT, CDR2 YYREEE (reference sequence). The CDR3 totals 16 residues. For the CDR3, the DNA is TGTGCCAGCAGCTTCCCCTCCCCGGGCCGTTACAATGAGCAGTTCTTC. Its translation: CASSFPSPGRYNEQFF.